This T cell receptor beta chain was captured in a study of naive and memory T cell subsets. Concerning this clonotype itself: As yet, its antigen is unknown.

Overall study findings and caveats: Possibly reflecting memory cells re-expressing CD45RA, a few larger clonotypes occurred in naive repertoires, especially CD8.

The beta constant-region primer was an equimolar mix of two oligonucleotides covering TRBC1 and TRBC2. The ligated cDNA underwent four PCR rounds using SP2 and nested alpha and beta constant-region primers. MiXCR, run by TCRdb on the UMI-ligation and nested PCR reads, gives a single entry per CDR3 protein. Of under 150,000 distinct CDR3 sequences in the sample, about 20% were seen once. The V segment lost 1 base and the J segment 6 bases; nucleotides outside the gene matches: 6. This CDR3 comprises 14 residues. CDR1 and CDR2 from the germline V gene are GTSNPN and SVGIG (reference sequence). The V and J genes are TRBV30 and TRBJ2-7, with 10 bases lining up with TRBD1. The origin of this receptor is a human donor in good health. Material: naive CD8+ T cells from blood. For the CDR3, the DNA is TGTGCCTGGAGTGAGGGACAGGGGCTCGGCGAGCAGTACTTC. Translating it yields CAWSEGQGLGEQYF.